Listed here is a single T cell receptor (beta chain). Its antigen is not known. The source of the sample is a study of cytomegalovirus exposure and HLA in healthy donors. Whole-study results and caveats: More clonal expansion characterized HLA-associated TCR beta chains than equally common others in a later analysis. Later genetic work tied a missense DCLRE1C variant to beta-chain V and J trimming.

PCR used 60 Vbeta primers and 13 Jbeta primers. The assay was immunoSEQ multiplex PCR, and TCRdb's table has in-frame clones only and misses some. The repertoire has more than 95,000 clones, 9.5% of them found once; the top ten carry roughly 3%. V lost 5 bases and J lost 5; bases outside the gene matches: 11. CDR1 LNHDA and CDR2 SQIVND come from the germline V gene (reference sequence). The CDR3 extends over 17 amino acids. The rearrangement joins TRBV19 to TRBJ2-1; 11 positions agree with TRBD2. The sequencing input was PBMCs. The clonotype comes from a young man in good health and CMV-seronegative. The CDR3, as DNA: TGTGCCAGTAGTCCAATAGAGGGGACTAGCGGTAACAATGAGCAGTTCTTC. It is translated as CASSPIEGTSGNNEQFF.